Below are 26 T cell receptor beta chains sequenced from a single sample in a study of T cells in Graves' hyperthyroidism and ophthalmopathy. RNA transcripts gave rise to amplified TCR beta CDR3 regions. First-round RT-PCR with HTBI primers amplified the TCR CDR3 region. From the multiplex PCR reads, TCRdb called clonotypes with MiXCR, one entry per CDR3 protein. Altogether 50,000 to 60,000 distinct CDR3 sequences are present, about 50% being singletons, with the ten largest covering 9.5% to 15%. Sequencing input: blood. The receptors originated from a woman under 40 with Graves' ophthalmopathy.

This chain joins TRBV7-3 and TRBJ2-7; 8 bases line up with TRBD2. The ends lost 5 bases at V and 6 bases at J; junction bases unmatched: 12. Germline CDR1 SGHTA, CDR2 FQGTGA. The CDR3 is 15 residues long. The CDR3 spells CASSGGRAGVSEQYF. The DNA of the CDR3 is TGTGCCAGCAGCGGGGGTCGAGCGGGAGTGAGCGAGCAGTACTTC. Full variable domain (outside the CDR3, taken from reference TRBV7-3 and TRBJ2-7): GAGVSQTPSNKVTEKGKYVELRCDPISGHTALYWYRQSLGQGPEFLIYFQGTGAADDSGLPNDRFFAVRPEGSVSTLKIQRTERGDSAVYLCASSGGRAGVSEQYFGPGTRLTVT.

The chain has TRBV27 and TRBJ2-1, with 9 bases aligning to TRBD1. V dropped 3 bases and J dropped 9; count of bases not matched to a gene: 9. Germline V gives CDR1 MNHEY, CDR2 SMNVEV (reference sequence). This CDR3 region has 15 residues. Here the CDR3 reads CASSLGDRVGREQFF. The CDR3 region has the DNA TGTGCCAGCAGTTTGGGGGACAGGGTGGGGCGTGAGCAGTTCTTC.

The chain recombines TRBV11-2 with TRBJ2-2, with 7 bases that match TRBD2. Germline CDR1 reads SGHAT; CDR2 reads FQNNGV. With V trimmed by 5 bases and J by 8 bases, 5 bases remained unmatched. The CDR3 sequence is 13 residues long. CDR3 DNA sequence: TGTGCCAGCAGCCCGGGGGAGGGAGGGGAGCTGTTTTTT. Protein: CASSPGEGGELFF. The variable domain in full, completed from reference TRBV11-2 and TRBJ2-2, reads EAGVAQSPRYKIIEKRQSVAFWCNPISGHATLYWYQQILGQGPKLLIQFQNNGVVDDSQLPKDRFSAERLKGVDSTLKIQPAKLEDSAVYLCASSPGEGGELFFGEGSRLTVL.

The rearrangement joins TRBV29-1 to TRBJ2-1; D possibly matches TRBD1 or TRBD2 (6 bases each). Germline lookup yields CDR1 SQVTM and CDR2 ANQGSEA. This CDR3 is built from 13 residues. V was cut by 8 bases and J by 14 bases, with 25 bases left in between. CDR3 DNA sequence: TGCAGCACCCTGAGGGGGGCGGGCAAACCGGAGTTCTTC. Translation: CSTLRGAGKPEFF.

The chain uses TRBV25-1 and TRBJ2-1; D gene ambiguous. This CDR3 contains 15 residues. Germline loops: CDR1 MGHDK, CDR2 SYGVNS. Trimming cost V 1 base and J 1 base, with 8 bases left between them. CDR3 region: CASSELWQSYNEQFF. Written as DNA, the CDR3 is TGTGCCAGCAGTGAATTGTGGCAATCCTACAATGAGCAGTTCTTC.

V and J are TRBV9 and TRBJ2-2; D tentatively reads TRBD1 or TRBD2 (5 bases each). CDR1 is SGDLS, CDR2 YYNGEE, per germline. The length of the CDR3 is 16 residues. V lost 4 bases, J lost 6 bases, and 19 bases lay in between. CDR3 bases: TGTGCCAGCAGCCCCGATCAGACCTTGGGGGCCGGGGAGCTGTTTTTT. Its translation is CASSPDQTLGAGELFF. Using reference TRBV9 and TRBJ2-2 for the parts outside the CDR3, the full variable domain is DSGVTQTPKHLITATGQRVTLRCSPRSGDLSVYWYQQSLDQGLQFLIQYYNGEERAKGNILERFSAQQFPDLHSELNLSSLELGDSALYFCASSPDQTLGAGELFFGEGSRLTVL.

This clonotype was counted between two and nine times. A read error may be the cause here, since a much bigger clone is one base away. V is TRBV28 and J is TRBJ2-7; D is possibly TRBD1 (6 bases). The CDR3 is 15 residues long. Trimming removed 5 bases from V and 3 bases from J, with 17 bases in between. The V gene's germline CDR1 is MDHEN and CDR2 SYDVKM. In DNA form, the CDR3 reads TGTGCCAGCAGTCCACCGGGACACGGAGACTACGAGCAGTACTTC. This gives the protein CASSPPGHGDYEQYF.

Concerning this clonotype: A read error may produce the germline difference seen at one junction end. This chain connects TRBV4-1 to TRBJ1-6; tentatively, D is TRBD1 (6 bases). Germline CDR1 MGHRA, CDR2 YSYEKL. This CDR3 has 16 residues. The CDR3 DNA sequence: TGTGCCAGCAGCCATCTACAGGGTGGGGGCAATCAGCCCCTCCACTTT. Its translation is CASSHLQGGGNQPLHF.

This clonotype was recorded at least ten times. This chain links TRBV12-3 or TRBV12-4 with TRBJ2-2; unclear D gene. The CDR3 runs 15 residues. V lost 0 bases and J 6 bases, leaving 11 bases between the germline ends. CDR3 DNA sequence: TGTGCCAGCAGTTTAGCCCCGATGACCCCCGGGGAGCTGTTTTTT. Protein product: CASSLAPMTPGELFF.

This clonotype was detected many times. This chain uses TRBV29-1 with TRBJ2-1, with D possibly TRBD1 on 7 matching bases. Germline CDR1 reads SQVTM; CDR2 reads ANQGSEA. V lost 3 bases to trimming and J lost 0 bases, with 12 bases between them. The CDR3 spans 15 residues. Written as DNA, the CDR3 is TGCAGCGTTGATCCAGGGGGGAGCTCCTACAATGAGCAGTTCTTC. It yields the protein CSVDPGGSSYNEQFF.

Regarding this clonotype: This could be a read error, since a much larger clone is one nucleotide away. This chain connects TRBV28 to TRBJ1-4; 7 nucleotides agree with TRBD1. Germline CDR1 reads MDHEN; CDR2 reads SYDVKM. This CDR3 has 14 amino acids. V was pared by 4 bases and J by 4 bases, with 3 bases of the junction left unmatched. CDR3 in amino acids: CASSSGQLNEKLFF. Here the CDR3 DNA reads TGTGCCAGCAGTTCGGGACAGCTTAATGAAAAACTGTTTTTT. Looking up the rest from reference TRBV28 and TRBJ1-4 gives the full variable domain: DVKVTQSSRYLVKRTGEKVFLECVQDMDHENMFWYRQDPGLGLRLIYFSYDVKMKEKGDIPEGYSVSREKKERFSLILESASTNQTSMYLCASSSGQLNEKLFFGSGTQLSVL.

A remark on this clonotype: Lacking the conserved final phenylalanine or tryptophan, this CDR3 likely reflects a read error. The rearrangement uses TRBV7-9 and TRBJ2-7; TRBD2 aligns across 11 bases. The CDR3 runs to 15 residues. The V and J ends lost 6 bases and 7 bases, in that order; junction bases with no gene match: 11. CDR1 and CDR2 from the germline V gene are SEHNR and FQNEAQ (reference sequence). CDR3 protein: CASRTPGLAANEQYS. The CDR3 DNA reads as TGTGCCAGCAGAACCCCGGGACTAGCGGCGAATGAGCAGTACTCC.

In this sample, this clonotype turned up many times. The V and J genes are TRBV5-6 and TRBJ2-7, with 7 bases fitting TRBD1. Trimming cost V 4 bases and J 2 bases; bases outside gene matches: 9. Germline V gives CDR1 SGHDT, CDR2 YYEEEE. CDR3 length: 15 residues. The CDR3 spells CASSKGTASAYEQYF. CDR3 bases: TGTGCCAGCAGCAAAGGGACAGCGAGCGCCTACGAGCAGTACTTC.

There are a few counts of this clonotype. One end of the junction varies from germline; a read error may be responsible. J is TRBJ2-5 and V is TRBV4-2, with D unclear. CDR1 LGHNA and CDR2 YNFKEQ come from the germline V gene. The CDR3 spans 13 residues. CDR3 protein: CASSQKDPEAQYF. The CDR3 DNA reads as TGTGCCAGCAGCCAAAAGGACCCAGAGGCCCAGTACTTC.

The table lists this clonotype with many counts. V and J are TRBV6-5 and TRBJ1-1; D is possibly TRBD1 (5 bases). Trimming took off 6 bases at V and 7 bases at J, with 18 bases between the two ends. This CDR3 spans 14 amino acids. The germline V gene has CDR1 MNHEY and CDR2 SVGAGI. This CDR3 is CASSLRSGQLEAFF. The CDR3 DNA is TGTGCCAGCAGCCTCCGGTCAGGACAACTTGAAGCTTTCTTT.

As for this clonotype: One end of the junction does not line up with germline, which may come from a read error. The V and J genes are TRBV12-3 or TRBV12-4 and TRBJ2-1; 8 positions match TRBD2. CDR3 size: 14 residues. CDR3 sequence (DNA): TGTGCCTGCAGTTTTAGCGGGATGTCCAATGAGCAGTTCTTC. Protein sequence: CACSFSGMSNEQFF.

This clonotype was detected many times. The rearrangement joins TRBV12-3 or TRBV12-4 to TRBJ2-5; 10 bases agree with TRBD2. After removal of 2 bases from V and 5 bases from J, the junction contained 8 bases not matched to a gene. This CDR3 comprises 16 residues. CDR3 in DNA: TGTGCCAGCAGTTTATCTCTAGCGGGAGTCGGCGAGACCCAGTACTTC. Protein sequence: CASSLSLAGVGETQYF.

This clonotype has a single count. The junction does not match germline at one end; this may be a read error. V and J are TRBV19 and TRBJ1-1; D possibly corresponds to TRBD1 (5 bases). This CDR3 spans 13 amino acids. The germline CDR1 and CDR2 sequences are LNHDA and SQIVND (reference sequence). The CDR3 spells CASSVDPWGEAFF. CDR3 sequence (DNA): TGTGCCAGTAGTGTAGATCCTTGGGGGGAAGCTTTCTTT.

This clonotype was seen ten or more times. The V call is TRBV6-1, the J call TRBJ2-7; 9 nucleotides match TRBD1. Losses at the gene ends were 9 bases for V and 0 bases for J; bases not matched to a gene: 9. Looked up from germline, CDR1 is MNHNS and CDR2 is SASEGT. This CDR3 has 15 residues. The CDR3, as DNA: TGTGCCAGTGAGACAGGGGGGTCTTTCTCCTACGAGCAGTACTTC. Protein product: CASETGGSFSYEQYF.

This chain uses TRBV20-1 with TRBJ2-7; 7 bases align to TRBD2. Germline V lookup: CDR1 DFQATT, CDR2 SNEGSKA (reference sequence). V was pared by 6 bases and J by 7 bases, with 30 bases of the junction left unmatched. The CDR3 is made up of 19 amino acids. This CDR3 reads CSAPPRSLLRSGDYAEQYF. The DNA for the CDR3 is TGCAGTGCCCCTCCCCGATCACTTCTACGGAGCGGGGATTACGCAGAGCAGTACTTC.

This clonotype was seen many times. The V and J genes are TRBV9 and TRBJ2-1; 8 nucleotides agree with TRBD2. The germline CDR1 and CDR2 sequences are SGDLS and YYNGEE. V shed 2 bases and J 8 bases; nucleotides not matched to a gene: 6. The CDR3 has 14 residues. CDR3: CASSVGSGTYEQFF. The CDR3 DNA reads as TGTGCCAGCAGCGTTGGTAGCGGGACCTATGAGCAGTTCTTC.

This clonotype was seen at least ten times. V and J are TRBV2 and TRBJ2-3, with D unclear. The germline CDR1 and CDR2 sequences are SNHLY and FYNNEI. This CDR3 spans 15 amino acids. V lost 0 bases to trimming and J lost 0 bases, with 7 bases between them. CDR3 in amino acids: CASSEADPSTDTQYF. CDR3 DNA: TGTGCCAGCAGTGAAGCTGATCCTAGCACAGATACGCAGTATTTT.

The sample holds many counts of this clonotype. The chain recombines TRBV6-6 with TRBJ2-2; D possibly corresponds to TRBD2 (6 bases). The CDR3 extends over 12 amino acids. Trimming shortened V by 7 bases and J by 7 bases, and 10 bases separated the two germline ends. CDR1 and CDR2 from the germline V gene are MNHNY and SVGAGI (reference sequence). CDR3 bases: TGTGCCAGCACCCCCGGGGGCGGGGAGCTGTTTTTT. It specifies CASTPGGGELFF.

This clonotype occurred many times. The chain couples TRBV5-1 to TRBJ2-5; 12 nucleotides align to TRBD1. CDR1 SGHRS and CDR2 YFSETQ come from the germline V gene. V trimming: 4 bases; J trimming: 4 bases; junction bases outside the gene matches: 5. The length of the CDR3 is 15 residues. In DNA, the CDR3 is TGCGCCAGCAGCGCGGGACAGGGGGCGACAGAGACCCAGTACTTC. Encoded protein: CASSAGQGATETQYF.

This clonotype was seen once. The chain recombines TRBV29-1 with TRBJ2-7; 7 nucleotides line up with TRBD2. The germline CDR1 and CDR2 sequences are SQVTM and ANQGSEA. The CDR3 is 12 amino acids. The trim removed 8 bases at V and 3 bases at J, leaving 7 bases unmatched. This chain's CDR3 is CSLTASGYEQYF. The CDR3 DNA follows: TGCAGCTTGACGGCTAGCGGCTACGAGCAGTACTTC.

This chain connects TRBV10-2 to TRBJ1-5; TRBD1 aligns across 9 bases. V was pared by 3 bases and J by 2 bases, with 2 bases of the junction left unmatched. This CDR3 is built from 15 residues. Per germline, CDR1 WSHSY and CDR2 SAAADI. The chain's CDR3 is CASSDWTGGNQPQHF. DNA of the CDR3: TGCGCCAGCAGTGATTGGACAGGGGGCAATCAGCCCCAGCATTTT.